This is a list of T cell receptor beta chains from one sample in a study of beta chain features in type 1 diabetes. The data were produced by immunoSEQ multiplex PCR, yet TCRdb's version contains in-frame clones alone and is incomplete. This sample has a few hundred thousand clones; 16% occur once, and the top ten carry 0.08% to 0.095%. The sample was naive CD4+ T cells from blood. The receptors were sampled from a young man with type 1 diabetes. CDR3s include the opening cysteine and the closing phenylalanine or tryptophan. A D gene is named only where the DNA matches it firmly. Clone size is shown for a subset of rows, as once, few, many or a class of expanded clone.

CASSIQGPRETQYF,TGTGCCAGCAGCATTCAGGGTCCGCGGGAGACCCAGTACTTC,TRBJ2-5,few,.,TRBV7-9
CSVGGRDTDTQYF,TGCAGCGTTGGGGGCAGAGACACAGATACGCAGTATTTT,TRBJ2-3,few,.,TRBV29-1
CASSMGQGFQGTEAFF,TGTGCCAGCAGCATGGGACAGGGATTTCAGGGCACTGAAGCTTTCTTT,TRBJ1-1,.,TRBD1,TRBV5-4
CASSTGQGFYEQYF,TGTGCCAGCAGTACAGGACAGGGATTCTACGAGCAGTACTTC,TRBJ2-7,few,TRBD1,TRBV28
CVPGPQETQYF,TGTGTCCCGGGACCACAAGAGACCCAGTACTTC,TRBJ2-5,few,.,TRBV11-2
CASHGSRGNEKLFF,TGTGCCTCCCACGGGTCCCGGGGAAATGAAAAACTGTTTTTT,TRBJ1-4,.,.,TRBV30
CASSQEGDEQFF,TGTGCCAGCAGCCAAGAGGGCGATGAGCAGTTCTTC,TRBJ2-1,.,.,TRBV4-2
CASSQGTNEKLFF,TGCGCCAGCAGCCAAGGGACTAATGAAAAACTGTTTTTT,TRBJ1-4,few,.,TRBV4-1
CASTEGLNTEAFF,TGTGCCAGCACCGAGGGGCTGAACACTGAAGCTTTCTTT,TRBJ1-1,.,.,TRBV2
CASSFPRVVLEAQYF,TGTGCCAGCAGTTTCCCCCGGGTGGTTTTGGAGGCCCAGTACTTC,TRBJ2-5,few,.,TRBV28
CAWSQNSYTGELFF,TGTGCCTGGAGCCAGAATAGTTACACCGGGGAGCTGTTTTTT,TRBJ2-2,few,.,TRBV30
CACRTGQETQYF,TGTGCTTGCCGGACGGGGCAAGAGACCCAGTACTTC,TRBJ2-5,.,.,TRBV30
CSGTEGADTQYF,TGCAGCGGGACCGAGGGGGCAGATACGCAGTATTTT,TRBJ2-3,.,.,TRBV29-1
CAWSVKGGETQYF,TGTGCCTGGAGTGTAAAGGGTGGAGAGACCCAGTACTTC,TRBJ2-5,few,.,TRBV30
CASSLARDEYF,TGTGCCAGCAGCTTAGCCAGGGATGAGTACTTC,TRBJ2-7,.,.,TRBV7-9
CASTNRDSGANVLTF,TGTGCCAGCACCAATAGGGACTCTGGGGCCAACGTCCTGACTTTC,TRBJ2-6,.,.,TRBV28
CASSQGGSYNEQFF,TGTGCCAGCAGTCAGGGAGGATCCTACAATGAGCAGTTCTTC,TRBJ2-1,.,.,TRBV28
CASSLAVGNNEQFF,TGCGCCAGCAGCTTGGCCGTCGGGAACAATGAGCAGTTCTTC,TRBJ2-1,few,.,TRBV5-1
CAITNREDYGYTF,TGTGCCATCACTAACAGGGAAGACTATGGCTACACCTTC,TRBJ1-2,.,.,TRBV10-3
CSDHGGGTETQYF,TGCAGCGATCATGGAGGGGGCACAGAGACCCAGTACTTC,TRBJ2-5,few,.,TRBV29-1
CASSLIFSGNQPQHF,TGTGCCAGCAGCCTTATATTTAGTGGCAATCAGCCCCAGCATTTT,TRBJ1-5,.,.,TRBV7-2
CASSLAGHGYGYTF,TGTGCCAGCAGCTTAGCGGGGCACGGCTATGGCTACACCTTC,TRBJ1-2,few,.,TRBV7-2
CASTLGGGKETQYF,TGTGCCAGCACCCTTGGCGGGGGGAAAGAGACCCAGTACTTC,TRBJ2-5,.,TRBD2,TRBV28
CSVGQGRSTEAFF,TGCAGCGTTGGCCAGGGTCGGAGTACTGAAGCTTTCTTT,TRBJ1-1,few,.,TRBV29-1
CASSLTSGSYEQFF,TGTGCCAGCAGCTTGACTAGCGGGAGCTATGAGCAGTTCTTC,TRBJ2-1,.,TRBD2,TRBV7-2
CASSYSTSGSPGQYF,TGTGCCAGCAGTTACTCGACTAGCGGGAGCCCCGGGCAGTACTTC,TRBJ2-7,.,TRBD2,TRBV6-6
CASRPTSGKETQYF,TGTGCCAGCAGGCCCACTTCAGGGAAAGAGACCCAGTACTTC,TRBJ2-5,few,.,TRBV9
CASRGGLYNEQFF,TGTGCCAGCAGGGGCGGGCTCTACAATGAGCAGTTCTTC,TRBJ2-1,.,.,TRBV28
CAISESGGTSGSGEQYF,TGTGCCATCAGTGAGTCGGGCGGGACTAGCGGGAGCGGGGAGCAGTACTTC,TRBJ2-7,few,TRBD2,TRBV10-3
CASSGGLAGVSEQYF,TGTGCCAGCAGTGGCGGACTAGCGGGAGTAAGCGAGCAGTACTTC,TRBJ2-7,.,TRBD2,TRBV28
CSVEFQGNTEAFF,TGCAGCGTTGAGTTCCAGGGGAACACTGAAGCTTTCTTT,TRBJ1-1,.,.,TRBV29-1
CASSVLAGGSYEQYF,TGTGCCAGCAGCGTATTAGCGGGGGGCTCCTACGAGCAGTACTTC,TRBJ2-7,.,TRBD2,TRBV6-1
CASSLSSTTDTQYF,TGTGCCAGCAGCTTATCGTCTACTACAGATACGCAGTATTTT,TRBJ2-3,.,.,TRBV7-2